Shown below are 13 T cell receptor beta chains from a single sample sequenced in a study of OX40 agonist ivuxolimab in advanced cancers. Some clones are missing from TCRdb's copy, which holds only in-frame ones; the method was immunoSEQ multiplex PCR. The sample lists about 64,000 clones; roughly 80% were seen once. Specimen: CD4+ or CD8+ T cells sorted from blood, collected in a trial of the OX40 agonist ivuxolimab. The receptor set was obtained from an adult with an advanced solid tumor such as melanoma, head and neck, liver or kidney cancer.

Here the CDR3 DNA reads TGTGCCAGCAGCTTGGATTTGACTGGTACAAACATTCAGTACTTC. Protein sequence: CASSLDLTGTNIQYF. This chain links TRBV5-5 with TRBJ2-4; no clear D. This CDR3 region has 15 residues. Germline-derived CDR1 and CDR2 are SGHKS and YYEKEE (reference sequence). V was trimmed by 0 bases and J by 6 bases, leaving 13 bases between them. The whole variable domain, filled in from reference TRBV5-5 and TRBJ2-4, reads DAGVTQSPTHLIKTRGQQVTLRCSPISGHKSVSWYQQVLGQGPQFIFQYYEKEERGRGNFPDRFSARQFPNYSSELNVNALLLGDSALYLCASSLDLTGTNIQYFGAGTRLSVL.

J is TRBJ1-4 and V is TRBV6-6, with no clear D. V dropped 1 base and J dropped 3 bases, with 12 bases sitting between them. The CDR3 has 16 residues. CDR1 is MNHNY and CDR2 is SVGAGI in the germline V gene (reference sequence). The DNA for the CDR3 is TGTGCCAGCAGTTACTATCAAGGACGGCCTAATGAAAAACTGTTTTTT. The encoded protein is CASSYYQGRPNEKLFF.

The sample holds a few counts of this clone. The chain combines TRBV10-2 with TRBJ1-1, with 7 bases aligning to TRBD1. The CDR3 is 14 amino acids. With 7 bases clipped from V and 5 bases from J, the junction kept 10 bases outside the gene matches. Germline V gives CDR1 WSHSY, CDR2 SAAADI. As DNA, the CDR3 is TGCGCCAGCAACCCAGGGGGATCGGGAACTGAAGCTTTCTTT. As protein: CASNPGGSGTEAFF.

The chain couples TRBV7-8 to TRBJ2-2; 8 bases are a match to TRBD2. This CDR3 has 17 amino acids. Trimming cost V 1 base and J 1 base; bases outside gene matches: 5. Germline V gene lookup returns CDR1 SGHVS and CDR2 FQNEAQ. DNA of the CDR3: TGTGCCAGCAGCTTAGAACGTGCGGGGGGGAACACCGGGGAGCTGTTTTTT. It is translated as CASSLERAGGNTGELFF. Together with reference TRBV7-8 and TRBJ2-2, the CDR3 gives the full variable domain: GAGVSQSPRYKVAKRGQDVALRCDPISGHVSLFWYQQALGQGPEFLTYFQNEAQLDKSGLPSDRFFAERPEGSVSTLKIQRTQQEDSAVYLCASSLERAGGNTGELFFGEGSRLTVL.

This rearrangement joins TRBV5-1 to TRBJ2-1; D is undetermined. Germline V lookup: CDR1 SGHRS, CDR2 YFSETQ. Trimming removed 4 bases at V and 5 bases at J, with 13 bases between. The CDR3 spans 14 residues. The CDR3 reads CASSLSGLNNEQFF. The CDR3 nucleotides read TGCGCCAGCAGCCTGTCGGGTCTTAACAATGAGCAGTTCTTC.

J is TRBJ1-1 and V is TRBV19; D unresolved. This CDR3 is 15 amino acids long. Germline-derived CDR1 and CDR2 are LNHDA and SQIVND (reference sequence). Trimming pared 4 bases from V and 2 bases from J, leaving 14 bases between. The CDR3 loop reads CASSSSGQLNTEAFF. CDR3 sequence (DNA): TGTGCCAGTAGTAGCAGCGGTCAGCTAAACACTGAAGCTTTCTTT.

V is TRBV15 and J is TRBJ2-5; tentative D call: TRBD2 (6 bases). V lost 4 bases and J 2 bases, leaving 14 bases between the germline ends. Germline lookup yields CDR1 LNHNV and CDR2 YYDKDF (reference sequence). The CDR3 runs 15 residues. CDR3 DNA: TGTGCCACCAGCACGGTCCGGGACTGGCAAGAGACCCAGTACTTC. It is translated as CATSTVRDWQETQYF.

This chain links TRBV4-2 with TRBJ2-7; D uncertain. Germline V lookup: CDR1 LGHNA, CDR2 YNFKEQ. This CDR3 has 13 residues. Trimming pared 1 base from V and 5 bases from J, leaving 9 bases between. The CDR3 reads CASSQGLMDEQYF. DNA for the CDR3: TGTGCCAGCAGCCAAGGTTTGATGGACGAGCAGTACTTC.

The chain couples TRBV5-1 to TRBJ2-5; a possible D gene is TRBD2 (6 bases). Germline lookup yields CDR1 SGHRS and CDR2 YFSETQ. Trimming pared 3 bases from V and 1 base from J, leaving 10 bases between. This CDR3 spans 14 amino acids. CDR3 bases: TGCGCCAGCAGCTCAGCGGGTCTCCAAGAGACCCAGTACTTC. This translates into CASSSAGLQETQYF. Using reference TRBV5-1 and TRBJ2-5 for the parts outside the CDR3, the full variable domain is KAGVTQTPRYLIKTRGQQVTLSCSPISGHRSVSWYQQTPGQGLQFLFEYFSETQRNKGNFPGRFSGRQFSNSRSEMNVSTLELGDSALYLCASSSAGLQETQYFGPGTRLLVL.

This rearrangement joins TRBV30 to TRBJ2-7; D gene uncertain. Between the trimmed V and J ends, which lost 0 bases and 7 bases, there was a span of 16 bases. The CDR3 covers 14 residues. Germline values: CDR1 GTSNPN, CDR2 SVGIG (reference sequence). In DNA, the CDR3 is TGTGCCTGGAGTGTAAAGTCGTCCTTCGGGGAGCAGTACTTC. Translating it yields CAWSVKSSFGEQYF.

The gene calls are TRBV21-1 and TRBJ1-5; TRBD1 is the table's D call, not checked against the DNA. TRBV21-1 is recorded as a pseudogene. This CDR3 spans 17 amino acids. The CDR3 spells CASSKDGTGVGNQPQHF. DNA for the CDR3: TGTGCCAGCAGCAAAGATGGGACAGGGGTCGGCAATCAGCCCCAGCATTTT.

The chain has TRBV7-9 and TRBJ2-2, with D perhaps matching TRBD2 (5 bases). The CDR3 covers 15 residues. Deletions cut 1 base from V and 3 bases from J, with 9 bases between. The germline CDR1 and CDR2 sequences are SEHNR and FQNEAQ (reference sequence). CDR3 in amino acids: CASSLGGRHTGELFF. As DNA, the CDR3 is TGTGCCAGCAGCTTAGGCGGGCGGCACACCGGGGAGCTGTTTTTT.

This clone was seen many times. The chain recombines TRBV29-1 with TRBJ2-2, with D maybe TRBD2 (6 bases). Germline V gene sequence: CDR1 SQVTM, CDR2 ANQGSEA. This CDR3 is built from 14 residues. Deletions cut 3 bases from V and 4 bases from J, with 12 bases between. CDR3 sequence: CSVDKQGGTGELFF. Here the CDR3 DNA reads TGCAGCGTTGATAAGCAGGGAGGCACCGGGGAGCTGTTTTTT.